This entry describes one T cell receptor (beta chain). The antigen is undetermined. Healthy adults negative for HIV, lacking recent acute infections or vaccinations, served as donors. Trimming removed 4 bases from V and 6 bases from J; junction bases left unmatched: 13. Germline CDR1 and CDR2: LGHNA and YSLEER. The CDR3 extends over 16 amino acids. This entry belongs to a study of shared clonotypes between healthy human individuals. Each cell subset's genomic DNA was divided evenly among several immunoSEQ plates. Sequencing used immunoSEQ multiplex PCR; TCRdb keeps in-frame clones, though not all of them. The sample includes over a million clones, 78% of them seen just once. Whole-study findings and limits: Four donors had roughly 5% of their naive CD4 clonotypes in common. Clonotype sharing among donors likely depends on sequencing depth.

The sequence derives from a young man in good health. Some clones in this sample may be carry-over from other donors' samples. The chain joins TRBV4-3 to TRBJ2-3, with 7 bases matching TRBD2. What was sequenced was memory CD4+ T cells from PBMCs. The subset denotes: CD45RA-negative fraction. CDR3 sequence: CASSPLVAGVLDTQYF. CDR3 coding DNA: TGCGCCAGCAGCCCCCTAGTCGCGGGAGTATTGGATACGCAGTATTTT.